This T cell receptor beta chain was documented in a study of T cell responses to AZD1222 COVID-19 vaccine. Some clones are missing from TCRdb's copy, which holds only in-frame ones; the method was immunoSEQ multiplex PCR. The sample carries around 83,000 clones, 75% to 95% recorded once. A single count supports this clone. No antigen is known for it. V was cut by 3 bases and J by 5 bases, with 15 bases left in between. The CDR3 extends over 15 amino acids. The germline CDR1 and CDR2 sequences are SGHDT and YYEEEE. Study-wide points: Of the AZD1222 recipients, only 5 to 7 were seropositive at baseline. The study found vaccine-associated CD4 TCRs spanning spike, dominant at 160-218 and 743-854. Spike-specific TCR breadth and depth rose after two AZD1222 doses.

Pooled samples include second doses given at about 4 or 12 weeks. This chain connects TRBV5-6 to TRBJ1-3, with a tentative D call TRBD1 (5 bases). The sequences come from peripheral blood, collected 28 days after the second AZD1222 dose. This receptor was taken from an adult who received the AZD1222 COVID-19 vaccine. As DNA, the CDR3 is TGTGCCAGCAGCTCTTCCGGGGGGTCTAGAAACACCATATATTTT. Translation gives CASSSSGGSRNTIYF. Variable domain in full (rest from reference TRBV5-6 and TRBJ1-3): DAGVTQSPTHLIKTRGQQVTLRCSPKSGHDTVSWYQQALGQGPQFIFQYYEEEERQRGNFPDRFSGHQFPNYSSELNVNALLLGDSALYLCASSSSGGSRNTIYFGEGSWLTVV.